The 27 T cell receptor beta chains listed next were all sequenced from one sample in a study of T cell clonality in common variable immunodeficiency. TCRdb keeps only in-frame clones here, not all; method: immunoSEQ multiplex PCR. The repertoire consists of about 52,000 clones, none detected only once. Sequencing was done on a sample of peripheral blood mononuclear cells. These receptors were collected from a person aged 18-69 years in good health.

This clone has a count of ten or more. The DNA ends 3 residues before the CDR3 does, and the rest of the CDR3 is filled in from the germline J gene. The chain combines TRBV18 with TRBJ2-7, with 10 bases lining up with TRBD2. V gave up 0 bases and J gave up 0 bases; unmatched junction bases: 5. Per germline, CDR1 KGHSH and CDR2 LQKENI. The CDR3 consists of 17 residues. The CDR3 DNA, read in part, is TGTGCCAGCTCACCACCGTCTAGCGGGAGTTACTCCTACGAG. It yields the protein CASSPPSSGSYSYE. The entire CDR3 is CASSPPSSGSYSYEQYF.

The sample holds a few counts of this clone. The covered CDR3 bases are TGTGCCATCAGTGAGCAGGGGGTGGGCGAG. It is translated as CAISEQGVGE. The entire CDR3 sequence reads CAISEQGVGEQYF. The chain combines TRBV10-3 with TRBJ2-7; 7 bases align to TRBD1. The observed sequence ends 3 residues before the CDR3 terminus, with the missing tail filled in from the germline J gene. Per the germline V gene, CDR1 is ENHRY and CDR2 is SYGVKD. The CDR3 is made up of 13 amino acids. With V trimmed by 2 bases and J by 6 bases, 4 bases remained unmatched.

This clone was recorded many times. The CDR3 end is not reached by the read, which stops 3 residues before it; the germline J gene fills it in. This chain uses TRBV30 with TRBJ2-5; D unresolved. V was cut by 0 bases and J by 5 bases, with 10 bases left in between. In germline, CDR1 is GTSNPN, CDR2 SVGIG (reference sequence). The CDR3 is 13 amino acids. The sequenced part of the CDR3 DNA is TGTGCCTGGAGTGTACAAGGTTTGGAGACC. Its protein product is CAWSVQGLET. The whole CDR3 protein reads CAWSVQGLETQYF.

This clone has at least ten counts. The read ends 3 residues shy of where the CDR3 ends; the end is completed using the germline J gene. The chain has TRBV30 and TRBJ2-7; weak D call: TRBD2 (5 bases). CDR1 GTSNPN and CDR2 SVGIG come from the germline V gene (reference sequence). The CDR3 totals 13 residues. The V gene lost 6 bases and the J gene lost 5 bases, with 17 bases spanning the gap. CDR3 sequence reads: CACKTTGVHEQYF. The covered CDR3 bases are TGTGCCTGCAAGACTACGGGTGTCCACGAG.

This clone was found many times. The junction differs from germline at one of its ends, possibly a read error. This CDR3 is CASSADRHGEAFF. The CDR3 bases that were read are TGTGCTAGCAGCGCGGACAGGCACGGCGAA. The chain uses TRBV7-7 and TRBJ1-1; 7 nucleotides line up with TRBD1. The CDR3 end is not reached by the read, which stops 3 residues before it; the germline J gene fills it in. Per germline, CDR1 SSHAT and CDR2 FNYEAQ (reference sequence). This CDR3 has 13 amino acids.

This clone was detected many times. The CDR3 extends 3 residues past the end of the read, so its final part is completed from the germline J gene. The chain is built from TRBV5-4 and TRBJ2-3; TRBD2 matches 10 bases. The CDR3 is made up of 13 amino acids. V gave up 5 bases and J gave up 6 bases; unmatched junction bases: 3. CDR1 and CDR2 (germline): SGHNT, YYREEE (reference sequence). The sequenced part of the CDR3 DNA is TGTGCCAGCAGACTAGCGGGGCGGGATACG. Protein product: CASRLAGRDT. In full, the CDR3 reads CASRLAGRDTQYF.

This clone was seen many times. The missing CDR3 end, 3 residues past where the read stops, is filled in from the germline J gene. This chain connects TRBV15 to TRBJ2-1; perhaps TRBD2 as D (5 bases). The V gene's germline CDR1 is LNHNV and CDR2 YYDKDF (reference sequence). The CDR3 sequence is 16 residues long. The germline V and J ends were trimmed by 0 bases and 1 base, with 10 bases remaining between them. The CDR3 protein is CATSREETGSYNEQFF. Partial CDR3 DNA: TGTGCCACCAGCAGAGAGGAAACGGGGTCCTACAATGAG. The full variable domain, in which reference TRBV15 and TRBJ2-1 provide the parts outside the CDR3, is DAMVIQNPRYQVTQFGKPVTLSCSQTLNHNVMYWYQQKSSQAPKLLFHYYDKDFNNEADTPDNFQSRRPNTSFCFLDIRSPGLGDTAMYLCATSREETGSYNEQFFGPGTRLTVL.

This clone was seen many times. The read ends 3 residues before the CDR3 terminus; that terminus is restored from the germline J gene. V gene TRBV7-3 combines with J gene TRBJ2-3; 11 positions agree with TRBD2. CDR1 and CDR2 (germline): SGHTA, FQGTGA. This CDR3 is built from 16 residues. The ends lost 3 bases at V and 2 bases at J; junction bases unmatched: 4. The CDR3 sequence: CASSLGLADFTDTQYF. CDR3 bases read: TGTGCCAGCAGCTTGGGACTAGCGGATTTCACAGATACG. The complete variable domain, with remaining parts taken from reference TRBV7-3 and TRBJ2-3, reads GAGVSQTPSNKVTEKGKYVELRCDPISGHTALYWYRQSLGQGPEFLIYFQGTGAADDSGLPNDRFFAVRPEGSVSTLKIQRTERGDSAVYLCASSLGLADFTDTQYFGPGTRLTVL.

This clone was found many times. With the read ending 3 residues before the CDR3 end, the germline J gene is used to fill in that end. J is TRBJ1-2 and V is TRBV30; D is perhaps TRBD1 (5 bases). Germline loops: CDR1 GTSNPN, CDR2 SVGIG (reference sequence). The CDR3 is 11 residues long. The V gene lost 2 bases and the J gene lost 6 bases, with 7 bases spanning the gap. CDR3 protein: CAWSLGDGYTF. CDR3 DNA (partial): TGTGCCTGGAGTTTAGGGGATGGC.

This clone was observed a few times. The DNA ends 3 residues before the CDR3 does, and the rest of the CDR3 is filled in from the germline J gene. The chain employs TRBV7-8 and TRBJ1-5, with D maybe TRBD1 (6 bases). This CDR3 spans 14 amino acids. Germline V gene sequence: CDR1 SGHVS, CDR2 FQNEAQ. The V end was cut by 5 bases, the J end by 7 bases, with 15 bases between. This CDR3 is CASSPLTGNQPQHF. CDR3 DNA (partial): TGTGCCAGCAGCCCTCTGACAGGAAACCAGCCC. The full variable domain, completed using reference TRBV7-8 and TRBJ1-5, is GAGVSQSPRYKVAKRGQDVALRCDPISGHVSLFWYQQALGQGPEFLTYFQNEAQLDKSGLPSDRFFAERPEGSVSTLKIQRTQQEDSAVYLCASSPLTGNQPQHFGDGTRLSIL.

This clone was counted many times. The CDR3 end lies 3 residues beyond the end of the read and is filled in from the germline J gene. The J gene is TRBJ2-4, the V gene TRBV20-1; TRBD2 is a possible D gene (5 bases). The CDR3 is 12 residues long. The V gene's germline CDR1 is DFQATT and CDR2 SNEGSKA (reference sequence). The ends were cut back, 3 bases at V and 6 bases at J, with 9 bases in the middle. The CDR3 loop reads CSASPSSNIQYF. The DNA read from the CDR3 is TGCAGTGCTAGTCCTAGCTCAAACATT.

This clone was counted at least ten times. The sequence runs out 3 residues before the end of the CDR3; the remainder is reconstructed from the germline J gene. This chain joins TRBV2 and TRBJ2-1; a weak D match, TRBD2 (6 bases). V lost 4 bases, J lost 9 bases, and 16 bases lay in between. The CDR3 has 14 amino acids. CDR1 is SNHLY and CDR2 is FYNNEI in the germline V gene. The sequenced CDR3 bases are TGTGCCAGCAGTGCCACTGAGCGGGTGGGTGAG. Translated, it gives CASSATERVGE. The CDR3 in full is CASSATERVGEQFF. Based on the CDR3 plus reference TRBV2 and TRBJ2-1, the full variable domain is EPEVTQTPSHQVTQMGQEVILRCVPISNHLYFYWYRQILGQKVEFLVSFYNNEISEKSEIFDDQFSVERPDGSNFTLKIRSTKLEDSAMYFCASSATERVGEQFFGPGTRLTVL.

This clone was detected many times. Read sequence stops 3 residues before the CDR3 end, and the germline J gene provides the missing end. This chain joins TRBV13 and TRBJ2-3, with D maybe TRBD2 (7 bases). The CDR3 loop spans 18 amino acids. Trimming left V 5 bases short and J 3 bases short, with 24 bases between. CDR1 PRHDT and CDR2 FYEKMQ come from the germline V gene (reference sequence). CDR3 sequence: CASSISRWGGAPTDTQYF. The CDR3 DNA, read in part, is TGTGCCAGCAGCATCTCCAGATGGGGGGGCGCGCCTACAGATACG.

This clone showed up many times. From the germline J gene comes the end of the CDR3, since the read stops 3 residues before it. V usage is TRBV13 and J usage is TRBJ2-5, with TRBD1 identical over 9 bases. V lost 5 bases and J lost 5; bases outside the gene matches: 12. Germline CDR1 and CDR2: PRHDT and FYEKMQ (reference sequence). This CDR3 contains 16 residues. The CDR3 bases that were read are TGTGCCAGCAGCGGGACGGGACAGGGAGGGTGGGAGACC. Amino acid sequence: CASSGTGQGGWET. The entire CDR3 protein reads CASSGTGQGGWETQYF.

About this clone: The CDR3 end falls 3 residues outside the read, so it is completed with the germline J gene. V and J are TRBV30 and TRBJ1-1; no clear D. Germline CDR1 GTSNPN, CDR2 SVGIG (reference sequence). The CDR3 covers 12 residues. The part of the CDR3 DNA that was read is TGTGCCTGGAGTGTGGCTAGCGCCATA. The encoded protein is CAWSVASAI. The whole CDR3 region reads CAWSVASAIAFF.

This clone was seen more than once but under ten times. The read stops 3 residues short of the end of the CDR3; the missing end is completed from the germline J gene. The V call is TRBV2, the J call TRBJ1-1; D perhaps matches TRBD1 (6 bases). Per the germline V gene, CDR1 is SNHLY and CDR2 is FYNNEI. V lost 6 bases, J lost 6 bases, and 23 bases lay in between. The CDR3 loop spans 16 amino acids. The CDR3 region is CASSRFKGGIGAEAFF. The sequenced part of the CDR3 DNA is TGTGCCAGCAGCCGATTTAAGGGGGGGATTGGGGCTGAA.

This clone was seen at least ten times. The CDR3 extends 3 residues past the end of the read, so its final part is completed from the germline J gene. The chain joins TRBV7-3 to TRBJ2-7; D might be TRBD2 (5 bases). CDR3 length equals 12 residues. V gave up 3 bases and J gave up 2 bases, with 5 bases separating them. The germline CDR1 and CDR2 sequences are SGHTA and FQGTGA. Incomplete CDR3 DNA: TGTGCCAGCAGCTTTAGCGCCTACGAG. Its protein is CASSFSAYE. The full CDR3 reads CASSFSAYEQYF.

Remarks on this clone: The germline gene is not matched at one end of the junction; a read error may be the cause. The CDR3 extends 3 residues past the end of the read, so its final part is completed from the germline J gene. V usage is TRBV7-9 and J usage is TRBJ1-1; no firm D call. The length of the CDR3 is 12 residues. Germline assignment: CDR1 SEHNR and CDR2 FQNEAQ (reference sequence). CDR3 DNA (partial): TGTTCCAGCAGTGTGTCCTTTACTGAA. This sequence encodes CSSSVSFTE. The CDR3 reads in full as CSSSVSFTEAFF.

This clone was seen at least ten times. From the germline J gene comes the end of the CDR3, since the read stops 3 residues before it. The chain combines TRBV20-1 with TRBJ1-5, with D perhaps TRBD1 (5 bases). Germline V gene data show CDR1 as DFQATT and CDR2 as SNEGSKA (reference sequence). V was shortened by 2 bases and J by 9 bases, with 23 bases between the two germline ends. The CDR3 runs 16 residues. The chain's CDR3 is CSARPEGTSGRLPQHF. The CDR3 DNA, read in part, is TGCAGTGCTAGACCCGAGGGGACTAGCGGGAGGTTGCCC.

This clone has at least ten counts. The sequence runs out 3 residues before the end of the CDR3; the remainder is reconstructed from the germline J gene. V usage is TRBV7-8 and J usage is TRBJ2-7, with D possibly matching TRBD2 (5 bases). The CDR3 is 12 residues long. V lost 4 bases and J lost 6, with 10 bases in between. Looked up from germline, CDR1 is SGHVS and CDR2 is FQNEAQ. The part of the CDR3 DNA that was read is TGTGCCAGCAGCTCAACTAGAATCGAG. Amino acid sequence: CASSSTRIE. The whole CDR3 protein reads CASSSTRIEQYF.

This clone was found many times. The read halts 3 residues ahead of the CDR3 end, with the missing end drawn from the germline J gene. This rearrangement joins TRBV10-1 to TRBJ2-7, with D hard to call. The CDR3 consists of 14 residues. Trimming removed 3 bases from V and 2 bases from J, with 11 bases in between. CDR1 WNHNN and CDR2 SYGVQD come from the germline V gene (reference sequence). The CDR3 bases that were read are TGCGCCAGCAGTGACGCGCCGTCCGCCTACGAG. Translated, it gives CASSDAPSAYE. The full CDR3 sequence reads CASSDAPSAYEQYF.

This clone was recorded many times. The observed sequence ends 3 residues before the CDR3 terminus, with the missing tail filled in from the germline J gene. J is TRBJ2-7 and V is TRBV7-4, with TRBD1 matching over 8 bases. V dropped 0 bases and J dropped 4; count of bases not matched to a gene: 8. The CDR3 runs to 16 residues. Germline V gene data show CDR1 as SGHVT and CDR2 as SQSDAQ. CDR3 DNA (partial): TGTGCCAGCAGCTTAGCGTATCGGGACAGGCAGTACGAG. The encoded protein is CASSLAYRDRQYE. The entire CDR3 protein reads CASSLAYRDRQYEQYF. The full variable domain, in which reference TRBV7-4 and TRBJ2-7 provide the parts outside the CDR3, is GAGVSQSPRYKVAKRGRDVALRCDSISGHVTLYWYRQTLGQGSEVLTYSQSDAQRDKSGRPSGRFSAERPERSVSTLKIQRTEQGDSAVYLCASSLAYRDRQYEQYFGPGTRLTVT.

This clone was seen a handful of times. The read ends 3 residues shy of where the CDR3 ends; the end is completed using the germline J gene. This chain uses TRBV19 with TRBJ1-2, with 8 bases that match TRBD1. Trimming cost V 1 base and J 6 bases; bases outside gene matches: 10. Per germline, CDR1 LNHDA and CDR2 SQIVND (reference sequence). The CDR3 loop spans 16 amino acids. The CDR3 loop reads CASSIGTGTGVDGYTF. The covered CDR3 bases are TGTGCCAGTAGTATAGGGACCGGGACAGGCGTCGATGGC.

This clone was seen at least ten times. CDR3 DNA, as far as it was read: TGCAGTGCACAACGCACGGGACAGGGAAGAAACGAG. Its translation: CSAQRTGQGRNE. The full-length CDR3 reads as CSAQRTGQGRNEQYF. The chain uses TRBV20-1 and TRBJ2-7; 9 bases map to TRBD1. The read comes to an end 3 residues before the CDR3 does, leaving the germline J gene to fill in the end. The ends lost 6 bases at V and 5 bases at J; junction bases unmatched: 14. Germline V gene sequence: CDR1 DFQATT, CDR2 SNEGSKA (reference sequence). This CDR3 comprises 15 residues.

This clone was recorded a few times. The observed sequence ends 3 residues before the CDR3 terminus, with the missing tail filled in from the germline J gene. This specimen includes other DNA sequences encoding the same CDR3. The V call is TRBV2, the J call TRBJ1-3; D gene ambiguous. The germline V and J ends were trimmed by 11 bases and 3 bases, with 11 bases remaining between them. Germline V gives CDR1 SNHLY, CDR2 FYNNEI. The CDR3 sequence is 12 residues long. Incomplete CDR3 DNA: TGTGCCGGGCTCTCGTATGGAAACACC. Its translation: CAGLSYGNT. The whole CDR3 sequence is CAGLSYGNTIYF.

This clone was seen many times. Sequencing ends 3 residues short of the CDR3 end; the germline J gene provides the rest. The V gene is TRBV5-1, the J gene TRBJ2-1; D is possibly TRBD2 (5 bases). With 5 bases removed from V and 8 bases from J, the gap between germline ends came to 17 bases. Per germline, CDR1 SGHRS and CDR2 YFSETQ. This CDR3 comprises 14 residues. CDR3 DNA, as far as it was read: TGCGCCAGCAGAGACGGGGTCTACACCCATGAG. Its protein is CASRDGVYTHE. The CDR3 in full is CASRDGVYTHEQFF.

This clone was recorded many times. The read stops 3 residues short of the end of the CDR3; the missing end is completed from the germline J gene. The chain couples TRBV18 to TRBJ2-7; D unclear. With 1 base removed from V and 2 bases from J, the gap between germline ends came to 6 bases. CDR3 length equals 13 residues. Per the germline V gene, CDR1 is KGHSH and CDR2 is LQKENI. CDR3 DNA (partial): TGTGCCAGCTCACCACAGCCCCCCTACGAG. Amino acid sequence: CASSPQPPYE. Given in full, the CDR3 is CASSPQPPYEQYF.